This T cell receptor beta chain emerged from a study of CXCR3-negative and CXCR3-positive naive CD8 T cells. About the study: Every library held about 1.5 +/- 0.3 million TRB reads, and the total came to approximately 140 million.

Germline-derived CDR1 and CDR2 are PRHDT and FYEKMQ (reference sequence). The CDR3 length is 12 residues. The TRB libraries of cDNA were built by UMI-labeled 5' RACE. TCRdb re-called the 5' RACE reads, yielding one record per CDR3 amino acid sequence without DNA. Its clone listing holds under 45,000 distinct CDR3 sequences. This rearrangement joins TRBV13 to TRBJ2-4. The sequenced material came from memory CD8+ T cells from blood. The sequence came from a human donor in good health. Some clones in this sample may be carry-over from other donors' samples. The CDR3 here is CASSLDRNIQYF.